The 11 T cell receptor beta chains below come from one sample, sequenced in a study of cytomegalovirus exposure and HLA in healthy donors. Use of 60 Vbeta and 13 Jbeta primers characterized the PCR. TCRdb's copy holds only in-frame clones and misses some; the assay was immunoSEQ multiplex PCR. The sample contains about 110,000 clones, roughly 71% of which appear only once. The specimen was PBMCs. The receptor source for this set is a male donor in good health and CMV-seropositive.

The CDR3 bases are TGTGCCAGCAGTTCCACCCTGGGGGCCCTTTATGGCTACACCTTC. Amino acid sequence: CASSSTLGALYGYTF. The chain is built from TRBV6-5 and TRBJ1-2, with D maybe TRBD1 (6 bases). The CDR3 spans 15 residues. The ends were cut back, 4 bases at V and 5 bases at J, with 17 bases in the middle. Per the germline V gene, CDR1 is MNHEY and CDR2 is SVGAGI.

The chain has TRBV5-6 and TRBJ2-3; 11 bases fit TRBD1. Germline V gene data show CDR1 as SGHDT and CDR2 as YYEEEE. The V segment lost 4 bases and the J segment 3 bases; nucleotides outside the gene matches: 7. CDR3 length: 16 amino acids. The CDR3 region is CASSLAGTGGTDTQYF. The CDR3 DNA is TGTGCCAGCAGCCTAGCCGGGACAGGGGGAACAGATACGCAGTATTTT.

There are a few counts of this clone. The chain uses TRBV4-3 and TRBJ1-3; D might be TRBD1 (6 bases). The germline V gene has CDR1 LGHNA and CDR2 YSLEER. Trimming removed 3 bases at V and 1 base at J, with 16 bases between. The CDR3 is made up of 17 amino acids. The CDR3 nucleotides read TGCGCCAGCAGCCATAGCTCCGGGACAACTTCTGGAAACACCATATATTTT. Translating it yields CASSHSSGTTSGNTIYF.

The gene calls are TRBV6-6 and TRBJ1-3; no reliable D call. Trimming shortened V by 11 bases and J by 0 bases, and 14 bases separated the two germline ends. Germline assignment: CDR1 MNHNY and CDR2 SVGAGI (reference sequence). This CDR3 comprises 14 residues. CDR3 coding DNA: TGTGCCCTCTCGTCGGGAAGCTCTGGAAACACCATATATTTT. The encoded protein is CALSSGSSGNTIYF.

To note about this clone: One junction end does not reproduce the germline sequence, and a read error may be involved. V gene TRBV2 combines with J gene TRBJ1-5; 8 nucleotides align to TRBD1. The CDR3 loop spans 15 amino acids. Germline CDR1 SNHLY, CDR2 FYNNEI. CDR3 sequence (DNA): TGTGCCAGCAGGGAAGGGACAGGCACCAATCAGCCCCAGCATTTT. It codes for CASREGTGTNQPQHF. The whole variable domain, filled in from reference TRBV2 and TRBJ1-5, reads EPEVTQTPSHQVTQMGQEVILRCVPISNHLYFYWYRQILGQKVEFLVSFYNNEISEKSEIFDDQFSVERPDGSNFTLKIRSTKLEDSAMYFCASREGTGTNQPQHFGDGTRLSIL.

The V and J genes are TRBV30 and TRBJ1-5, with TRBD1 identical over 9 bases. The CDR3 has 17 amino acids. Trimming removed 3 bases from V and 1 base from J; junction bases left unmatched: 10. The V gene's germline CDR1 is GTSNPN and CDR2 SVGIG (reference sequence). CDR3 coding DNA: TGTGCCTGGAGCGGACAGGGGCGATTGAGCAGCAATCAGCCCCAGCATTTT. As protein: CAWSGQGRLSSNQPQHF.

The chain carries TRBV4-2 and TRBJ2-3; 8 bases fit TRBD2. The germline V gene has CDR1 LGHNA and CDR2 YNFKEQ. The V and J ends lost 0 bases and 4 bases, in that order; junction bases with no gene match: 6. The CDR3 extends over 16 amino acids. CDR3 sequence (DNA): TGTGCCAGCAGCCAAGATCACGGGGGGGGCGCAGATACGCAGTATTTT. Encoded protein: CASSQDHGGGADTQYF.

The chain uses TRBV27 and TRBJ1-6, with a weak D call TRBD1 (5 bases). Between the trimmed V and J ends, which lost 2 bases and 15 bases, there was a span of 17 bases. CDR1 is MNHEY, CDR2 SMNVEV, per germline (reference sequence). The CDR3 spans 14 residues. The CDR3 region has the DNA TGTGCCAGCAGTTTAGGTCAGGGCATTGTTGTCCTCCACTTT. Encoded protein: CASSLGQGIVVLHF.

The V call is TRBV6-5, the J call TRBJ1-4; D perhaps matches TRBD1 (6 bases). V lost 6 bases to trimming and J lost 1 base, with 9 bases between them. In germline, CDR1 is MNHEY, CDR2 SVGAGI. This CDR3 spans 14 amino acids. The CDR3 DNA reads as TGTGCCAGCAGAGGGGGACAAACTAATGAAAAACTGTTTTTT. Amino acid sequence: CASRGGQTNEKLFF.

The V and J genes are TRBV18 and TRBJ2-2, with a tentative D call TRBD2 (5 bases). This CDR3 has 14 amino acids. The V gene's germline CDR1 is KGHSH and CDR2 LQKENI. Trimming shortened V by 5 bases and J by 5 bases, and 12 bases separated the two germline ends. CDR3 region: CASSWGAGTGELFF. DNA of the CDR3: TGTGCCAGCTCATGGGGAGCTGGGACCGGGGAGCTGTTTTTT.

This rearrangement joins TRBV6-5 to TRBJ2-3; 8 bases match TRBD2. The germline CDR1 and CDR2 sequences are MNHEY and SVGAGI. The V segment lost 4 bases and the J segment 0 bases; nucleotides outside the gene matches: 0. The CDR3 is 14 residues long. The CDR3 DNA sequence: TGTGCCAGCAGTTTAGCGGGGAGCACAGATACGCAGTATTTT. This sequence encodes CASSLAGSTDTQYF.